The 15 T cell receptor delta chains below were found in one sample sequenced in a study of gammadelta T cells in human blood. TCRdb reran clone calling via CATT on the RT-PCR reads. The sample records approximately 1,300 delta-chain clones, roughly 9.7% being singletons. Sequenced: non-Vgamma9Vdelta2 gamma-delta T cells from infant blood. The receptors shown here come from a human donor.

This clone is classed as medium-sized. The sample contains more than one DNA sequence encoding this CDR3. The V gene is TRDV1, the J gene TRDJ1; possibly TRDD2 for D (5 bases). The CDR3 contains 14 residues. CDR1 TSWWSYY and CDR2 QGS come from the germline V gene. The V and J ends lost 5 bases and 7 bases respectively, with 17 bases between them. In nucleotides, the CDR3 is TGTGCTCTTGGGACCGTTAGCCCCTACGGTAAACTCATCTTT. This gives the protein CALGTVSPYGKLIF.

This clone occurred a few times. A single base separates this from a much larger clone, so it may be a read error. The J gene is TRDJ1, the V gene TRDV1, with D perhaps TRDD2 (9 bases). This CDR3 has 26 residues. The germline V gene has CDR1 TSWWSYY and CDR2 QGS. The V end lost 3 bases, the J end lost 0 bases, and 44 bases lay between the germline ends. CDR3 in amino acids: CALGDRNPSFLHGYWGPTLHTDKLIF. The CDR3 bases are TGTGCTCTTGGGGACCGCAACCCTTCCTTCCTACATGGGTACTGGGGGCCTACACTTCACACCGATAAACTCATCTTT.

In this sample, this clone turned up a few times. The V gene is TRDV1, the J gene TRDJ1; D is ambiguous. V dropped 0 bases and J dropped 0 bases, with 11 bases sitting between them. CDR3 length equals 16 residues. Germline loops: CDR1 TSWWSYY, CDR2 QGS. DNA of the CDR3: TGTGCTCTTGGGGAACTAAAGCGCATCTACACCGATAAACTCATCTTT. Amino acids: CALGELKRIYTDKLIF.

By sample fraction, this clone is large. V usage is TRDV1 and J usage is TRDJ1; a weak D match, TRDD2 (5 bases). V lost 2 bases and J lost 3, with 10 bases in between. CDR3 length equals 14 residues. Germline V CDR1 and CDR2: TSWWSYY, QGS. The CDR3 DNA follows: TGTGCTCTTGGGGAAATAACCTACTCCGATAAACTCATCTTT. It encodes CALGEITYSDKLIF.

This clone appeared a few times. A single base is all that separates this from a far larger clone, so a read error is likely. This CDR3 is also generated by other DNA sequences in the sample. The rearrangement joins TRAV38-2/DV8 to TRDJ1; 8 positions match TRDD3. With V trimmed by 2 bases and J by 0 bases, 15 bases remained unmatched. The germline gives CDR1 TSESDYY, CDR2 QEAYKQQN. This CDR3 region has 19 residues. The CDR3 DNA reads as TGTGCTTATAGGAGGTTAACCCGGGATACGCGACAATACACCGATAAACTCATCTTT. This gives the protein CAYRRLTRDTRQYTDKLIF.

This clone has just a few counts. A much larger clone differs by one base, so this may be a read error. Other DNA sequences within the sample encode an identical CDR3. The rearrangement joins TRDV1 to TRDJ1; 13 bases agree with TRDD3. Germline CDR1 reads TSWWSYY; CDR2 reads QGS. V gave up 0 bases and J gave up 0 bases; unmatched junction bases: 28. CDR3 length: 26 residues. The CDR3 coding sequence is TGTGCTCTTGGGGAACTCGGGCAATCCAGAGCCTATTACTGGGGGATACGCCTGGTGTACACCGATAAACTCATCTTT. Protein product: CALGELGQSRAYYWGIRLVYTDKLIF.

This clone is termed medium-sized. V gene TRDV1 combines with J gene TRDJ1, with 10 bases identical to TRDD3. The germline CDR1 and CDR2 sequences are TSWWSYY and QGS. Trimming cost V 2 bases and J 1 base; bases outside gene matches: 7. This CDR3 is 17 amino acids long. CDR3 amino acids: CALGEMIWGILTDKLIF. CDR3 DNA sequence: TGTGCTCTTGGGGAAATGATTTGGGGGATACTCACCGATAAACTCATCTTT.

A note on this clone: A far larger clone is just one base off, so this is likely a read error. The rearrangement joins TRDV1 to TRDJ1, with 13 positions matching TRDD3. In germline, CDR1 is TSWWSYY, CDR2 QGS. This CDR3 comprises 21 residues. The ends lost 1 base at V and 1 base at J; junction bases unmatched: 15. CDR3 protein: CALGEPSSLYWGIRGTDKLIF. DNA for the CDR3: TGTGCTCTTGGGGAACCATCGTCGCTGTACTGGGGGATACGGGGCACCGATAAACTCATCTTT.

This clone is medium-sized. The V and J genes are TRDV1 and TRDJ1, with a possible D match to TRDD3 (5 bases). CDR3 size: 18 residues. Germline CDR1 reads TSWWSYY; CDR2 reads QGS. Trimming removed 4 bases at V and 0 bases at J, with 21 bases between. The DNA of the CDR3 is TGTGCTCTTGGGGGAACTTGGGACTGGAGCACGTACACCGATAAACTCATCTTT. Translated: CALGGTWDWSTYTDKLIF.

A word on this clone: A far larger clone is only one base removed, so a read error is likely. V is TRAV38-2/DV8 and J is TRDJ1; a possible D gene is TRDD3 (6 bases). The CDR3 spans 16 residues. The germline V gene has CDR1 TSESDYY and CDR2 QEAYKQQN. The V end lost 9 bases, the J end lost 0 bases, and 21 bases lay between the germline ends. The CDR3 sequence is CAFHARGFRYTDKLIF. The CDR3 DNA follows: TGTGCTTTCCACGCTCGGGGATTTAGATACACCGATAAACTCATCTTT.

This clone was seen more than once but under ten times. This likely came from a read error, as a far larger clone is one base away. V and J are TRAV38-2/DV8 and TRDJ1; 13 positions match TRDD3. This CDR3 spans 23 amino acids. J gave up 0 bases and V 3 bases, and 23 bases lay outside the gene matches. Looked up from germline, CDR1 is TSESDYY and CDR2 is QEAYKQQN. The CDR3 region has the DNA TGTGCTTATAGGAATAAAGCTTCCTCCTTATATACTGGGGGATACGCTCACACCGATAAACTCATCTTT. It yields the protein CAYRNKASSLYTGGYAHTDKLIF.

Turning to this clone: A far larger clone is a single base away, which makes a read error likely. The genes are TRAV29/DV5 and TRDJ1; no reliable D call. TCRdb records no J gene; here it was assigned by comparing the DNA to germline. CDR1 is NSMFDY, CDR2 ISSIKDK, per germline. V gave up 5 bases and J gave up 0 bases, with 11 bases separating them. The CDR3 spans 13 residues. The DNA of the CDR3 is TGTGCAGCCCAAGGTGCGTACACCGATAAACTCATCTTT. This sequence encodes CAAQGAYTDKLIF.

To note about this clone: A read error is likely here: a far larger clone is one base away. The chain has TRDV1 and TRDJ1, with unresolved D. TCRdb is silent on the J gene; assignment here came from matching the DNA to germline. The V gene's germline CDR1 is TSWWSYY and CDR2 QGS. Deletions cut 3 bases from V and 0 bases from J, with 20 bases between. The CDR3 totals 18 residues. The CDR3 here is CALGEFRRGTPYTDKLIF. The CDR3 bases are TGTGCTCTTGGGGAGTTCCGACGTGGAACTCCGTACACCGATAAACTCATCTTT.

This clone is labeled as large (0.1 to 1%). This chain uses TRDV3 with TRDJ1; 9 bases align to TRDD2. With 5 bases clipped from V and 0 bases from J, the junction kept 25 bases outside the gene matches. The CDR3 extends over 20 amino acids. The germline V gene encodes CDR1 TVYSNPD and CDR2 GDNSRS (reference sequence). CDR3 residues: CARVAFLQRTGDPDTDKLIF. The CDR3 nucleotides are TGTGCCCGGGTGGCCTTCCTACAACGTACTGGGGATCCGGACACCGATAAACTCATCTTT. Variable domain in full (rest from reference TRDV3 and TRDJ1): CDKVTQSSPDQTVASGSEVVLLCTYDTVYSNPDLFWYRIRPDYSFQFVFYGDNSRSEGADFTQGRFSVKHILTQKAFHLVISPVRTEDSATYYCARVAFLQRTGDPDTDKLIFGKGTRVTVEP.

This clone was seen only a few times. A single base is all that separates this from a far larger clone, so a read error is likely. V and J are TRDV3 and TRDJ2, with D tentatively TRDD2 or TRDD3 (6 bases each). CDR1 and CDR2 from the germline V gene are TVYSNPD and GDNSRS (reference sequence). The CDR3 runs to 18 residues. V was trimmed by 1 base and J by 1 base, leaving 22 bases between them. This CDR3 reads CAFMDPTTGQVLTAQLFF. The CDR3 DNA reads TGTGCCTTTATGGATCCTACCACTGGGCAAGTTTTGACAGCACAACTCTTCTTT.